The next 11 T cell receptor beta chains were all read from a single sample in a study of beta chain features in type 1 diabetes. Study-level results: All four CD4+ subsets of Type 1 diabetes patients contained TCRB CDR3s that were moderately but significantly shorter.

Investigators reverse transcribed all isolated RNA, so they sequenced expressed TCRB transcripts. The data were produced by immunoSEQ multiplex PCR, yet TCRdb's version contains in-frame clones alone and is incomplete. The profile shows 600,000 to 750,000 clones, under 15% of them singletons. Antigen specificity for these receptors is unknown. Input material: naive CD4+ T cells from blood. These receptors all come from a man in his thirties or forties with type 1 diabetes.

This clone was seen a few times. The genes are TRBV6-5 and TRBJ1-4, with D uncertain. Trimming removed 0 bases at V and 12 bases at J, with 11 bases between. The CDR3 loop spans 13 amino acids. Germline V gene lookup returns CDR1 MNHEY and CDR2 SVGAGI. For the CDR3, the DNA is TGTGCCAGCAGTTACTCGACGGCTGGGGAACTGTTTTTT. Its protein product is CASSYSTAGELFF.

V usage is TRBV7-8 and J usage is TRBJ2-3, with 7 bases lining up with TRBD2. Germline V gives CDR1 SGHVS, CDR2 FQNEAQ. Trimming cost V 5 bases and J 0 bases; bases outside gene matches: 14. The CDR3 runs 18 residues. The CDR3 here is CASSLLAGLDTSTDTQYF. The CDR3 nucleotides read TGTGCCAGCAGCCTCCTTGCAGGACTAGATACTAGCACAGATACGCAGTATTTT.

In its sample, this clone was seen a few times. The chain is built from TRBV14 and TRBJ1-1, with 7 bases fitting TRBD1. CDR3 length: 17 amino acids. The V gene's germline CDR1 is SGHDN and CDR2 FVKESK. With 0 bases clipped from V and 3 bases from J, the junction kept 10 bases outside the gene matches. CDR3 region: CASSQEATGPTYTEAFF. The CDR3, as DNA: TGTGCCAGCAGCCAAGAGGCGACAGGGCCAACTTACACTGAAGCTTTCTTT.

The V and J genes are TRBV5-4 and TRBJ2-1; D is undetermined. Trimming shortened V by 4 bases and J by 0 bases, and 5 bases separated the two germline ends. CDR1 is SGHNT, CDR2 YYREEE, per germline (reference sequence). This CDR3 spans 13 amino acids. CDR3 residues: CASSPPSYNEQFF. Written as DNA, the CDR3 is TGTGCCAGCAGCCCACCCTCCTACAATGAGCAGTTCTTC. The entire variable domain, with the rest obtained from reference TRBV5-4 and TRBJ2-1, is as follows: ETGVTQSPTHLIKTRGQQVTLRCSSQSGHNTVSWYQQALGQGPQFIFQYYREEENGRGNFPPRFSGLQFPNYSSELNVNALELDDSALYLCASSPPSYNEQFFGPGTRLTVL.

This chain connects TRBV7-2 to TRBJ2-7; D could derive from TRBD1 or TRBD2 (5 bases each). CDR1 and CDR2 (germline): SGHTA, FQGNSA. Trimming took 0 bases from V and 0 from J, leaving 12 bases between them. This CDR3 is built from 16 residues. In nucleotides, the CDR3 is TGTGCCAGCAGCTTAGCACGGGACGGAACCTCCTACGAGCAGTACTTC. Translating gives CASSLARDGTSYEQYF.

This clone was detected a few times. The DNA of the CDR3 is TGTGCCAGCAGCCAAGCTTACTTCAAGCGACATGAGCAGTTCTTC. This gives the protein CASSQAYFKRHEQFF. This chain uses TRBV14 with TRBJ2-1; the D is unclear. Germline V gene sequence: CDR1 SGHDN, CDR2 FVKESK. This CDR3 comprises 15 residues. V lost 1 base, J lost 8 bases, and 15 bases lay in between.

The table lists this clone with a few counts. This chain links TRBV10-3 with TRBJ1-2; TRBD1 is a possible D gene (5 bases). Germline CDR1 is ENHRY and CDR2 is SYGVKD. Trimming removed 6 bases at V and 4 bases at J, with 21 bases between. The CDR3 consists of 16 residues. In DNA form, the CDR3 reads TGTGCCATCAGGAACACAGGACCTGGAGGGCTCTATGGCTACACCTTC. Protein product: CAIRNTGPGGLYGYTF.

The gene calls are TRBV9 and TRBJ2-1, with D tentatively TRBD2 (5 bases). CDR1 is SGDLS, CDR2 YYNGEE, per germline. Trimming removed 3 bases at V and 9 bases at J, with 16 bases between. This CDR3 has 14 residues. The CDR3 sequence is CASSERPHLGEQFF. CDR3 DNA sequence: TGTGCCAGCAGCGAGCGGCCCCACCTGGGTGAGCAGTTCTTC.

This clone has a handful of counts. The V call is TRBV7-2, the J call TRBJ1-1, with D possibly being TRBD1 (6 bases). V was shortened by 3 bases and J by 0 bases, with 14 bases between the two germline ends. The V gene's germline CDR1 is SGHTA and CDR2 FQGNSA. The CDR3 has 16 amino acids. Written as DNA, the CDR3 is TGTGCCAGCAGCTTGACAGGAATCCTCATGAACACTGAAGCTTTCTTT. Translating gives CASSLTGILMNTEAFF. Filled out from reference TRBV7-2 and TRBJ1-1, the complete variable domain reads GAGVSQSPSNKVTEKGKDVELRCDPISGHTALYWYRQSLGQGLEFLIYFQGNSAPDKSGLPSDRFSAERTGGSVSTLTIQRTQQEDSAVYLCASSLTGILMNTEAFFGQGTRLTVV.

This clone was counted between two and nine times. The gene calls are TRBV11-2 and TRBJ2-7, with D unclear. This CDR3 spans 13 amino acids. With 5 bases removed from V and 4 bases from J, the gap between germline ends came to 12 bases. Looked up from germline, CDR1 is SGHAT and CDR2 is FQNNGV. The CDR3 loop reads CASSPRRKYEQYF. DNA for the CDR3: TGTGCCAGCAGCCCCCGTCGAAAATACGAGCAGTACTTC.

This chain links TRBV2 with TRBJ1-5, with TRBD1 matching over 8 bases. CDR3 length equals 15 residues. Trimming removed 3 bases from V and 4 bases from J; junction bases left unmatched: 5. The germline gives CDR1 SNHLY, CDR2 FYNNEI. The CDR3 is CASSDRTGLNQPQHF. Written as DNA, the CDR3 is TGTGCCAGCAGTGACAGGACAGGGCTTAATCAGCCCCAGCATTTT.